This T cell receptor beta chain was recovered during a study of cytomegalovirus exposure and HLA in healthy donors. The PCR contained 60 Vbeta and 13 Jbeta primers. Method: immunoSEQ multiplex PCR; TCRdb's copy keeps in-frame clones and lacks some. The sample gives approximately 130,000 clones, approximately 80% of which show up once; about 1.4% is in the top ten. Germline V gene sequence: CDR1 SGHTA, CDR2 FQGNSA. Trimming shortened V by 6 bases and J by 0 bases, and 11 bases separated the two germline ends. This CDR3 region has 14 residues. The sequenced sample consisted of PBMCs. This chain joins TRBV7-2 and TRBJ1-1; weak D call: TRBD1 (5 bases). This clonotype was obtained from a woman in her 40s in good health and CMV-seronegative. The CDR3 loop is CASSAGRLNTEAFF. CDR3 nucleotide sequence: TGTGCCAGCAGTGCAGGGCGATTGAACACTGAAGCTTTCTTT.